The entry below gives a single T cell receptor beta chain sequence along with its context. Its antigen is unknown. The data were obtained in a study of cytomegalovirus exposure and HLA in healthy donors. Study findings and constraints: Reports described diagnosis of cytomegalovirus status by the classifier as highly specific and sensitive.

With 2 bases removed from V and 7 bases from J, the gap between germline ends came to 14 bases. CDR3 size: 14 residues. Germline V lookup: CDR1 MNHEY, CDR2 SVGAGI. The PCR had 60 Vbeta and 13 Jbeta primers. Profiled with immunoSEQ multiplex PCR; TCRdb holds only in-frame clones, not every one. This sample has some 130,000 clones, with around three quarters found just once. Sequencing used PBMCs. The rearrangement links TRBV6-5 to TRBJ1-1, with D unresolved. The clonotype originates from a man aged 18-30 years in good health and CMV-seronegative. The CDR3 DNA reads TGTGCCAGCAGTTACCAGGTGGCGGGTGGTGAAGCTTTCTTT. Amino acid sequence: CASSYQVAGGEAFF.